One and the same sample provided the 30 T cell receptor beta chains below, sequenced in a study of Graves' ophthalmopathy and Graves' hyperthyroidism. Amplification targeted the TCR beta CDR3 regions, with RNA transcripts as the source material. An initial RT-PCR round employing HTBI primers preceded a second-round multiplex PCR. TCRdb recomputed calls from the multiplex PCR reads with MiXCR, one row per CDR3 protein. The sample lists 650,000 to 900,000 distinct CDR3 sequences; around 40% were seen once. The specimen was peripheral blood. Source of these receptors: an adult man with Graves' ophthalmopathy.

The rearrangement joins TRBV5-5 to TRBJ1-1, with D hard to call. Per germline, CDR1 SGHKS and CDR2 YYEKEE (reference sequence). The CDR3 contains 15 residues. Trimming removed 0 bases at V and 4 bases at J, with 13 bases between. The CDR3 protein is CASSLVRAMSTEAFF. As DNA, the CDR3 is TGTGCCAGCAGCTTGGTTCGGGCCATGAGCACTGAAGCTTTCTTT.

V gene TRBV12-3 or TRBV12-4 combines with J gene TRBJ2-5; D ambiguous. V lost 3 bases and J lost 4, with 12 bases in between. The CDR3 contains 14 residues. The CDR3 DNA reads TGTGCCAGCAGTTTTAGGTCTTTAGGAGAGACCCAGTACTTC. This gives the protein CASSFRSLGETQYF.

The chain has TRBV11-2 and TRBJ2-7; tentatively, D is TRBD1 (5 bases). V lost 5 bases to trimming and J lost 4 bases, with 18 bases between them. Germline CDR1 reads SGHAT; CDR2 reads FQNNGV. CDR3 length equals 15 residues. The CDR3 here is CASSDSLDILYEQYF. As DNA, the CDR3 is TGTGCCAGCAGCGATAGCCTGGACATCCTATACGAGCAGTACTTC.

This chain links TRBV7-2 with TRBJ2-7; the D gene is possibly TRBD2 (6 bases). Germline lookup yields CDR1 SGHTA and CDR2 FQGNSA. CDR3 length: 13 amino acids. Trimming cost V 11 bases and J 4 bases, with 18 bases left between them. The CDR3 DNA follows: TGTGCCTGGAATCGGGGGAGCATGTACGAGCAGTACTTC. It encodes CAWNRGSMYEQYF.

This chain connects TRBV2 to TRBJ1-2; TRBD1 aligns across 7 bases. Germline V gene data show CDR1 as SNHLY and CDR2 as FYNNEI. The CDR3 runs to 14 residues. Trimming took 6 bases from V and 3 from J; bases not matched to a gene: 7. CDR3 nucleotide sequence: TGTGCCAGCAGGTCGGAGGGGGCCGACTATGGCTACACCTTC. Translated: CASRSEGADYGYTF.

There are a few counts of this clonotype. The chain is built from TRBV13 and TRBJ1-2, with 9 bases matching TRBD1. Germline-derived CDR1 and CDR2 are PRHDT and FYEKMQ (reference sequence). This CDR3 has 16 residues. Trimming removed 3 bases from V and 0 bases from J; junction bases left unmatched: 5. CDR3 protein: CASSFFGTGTNYGYTF. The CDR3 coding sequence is TGTGCCAGCAGCTTTTTCGGGACAGGGACTAACTATGGCTACACCTTC.

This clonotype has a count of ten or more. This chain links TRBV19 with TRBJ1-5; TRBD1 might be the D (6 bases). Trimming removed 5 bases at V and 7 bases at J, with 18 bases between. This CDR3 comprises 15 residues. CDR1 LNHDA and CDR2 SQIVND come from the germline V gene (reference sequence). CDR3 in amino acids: CASSLGGGVAQPQHF. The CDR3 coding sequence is TGTGCCAGTAGTTTGGGGGGCGGGGTCGCACAGCCCCAGCATTTT.

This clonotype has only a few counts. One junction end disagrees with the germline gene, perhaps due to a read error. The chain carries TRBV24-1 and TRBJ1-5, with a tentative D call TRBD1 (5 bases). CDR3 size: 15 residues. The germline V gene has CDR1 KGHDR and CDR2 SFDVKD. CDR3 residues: CASSVSGLGRQPQHF. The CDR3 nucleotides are TGTGCCAGCAGTGTGTCCGGTCTGGGGCGGCAGCCCCAGCATTTT.

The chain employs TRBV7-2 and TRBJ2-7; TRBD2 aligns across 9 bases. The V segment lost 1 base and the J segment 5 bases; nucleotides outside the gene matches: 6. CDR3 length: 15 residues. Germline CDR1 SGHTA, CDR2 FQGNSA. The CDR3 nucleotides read TGTGCCAGCAGCTTAGGAGCGGGAGGTCTTAACGAGCAGTACTTC. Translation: CASSLGAGGLNEQYF.

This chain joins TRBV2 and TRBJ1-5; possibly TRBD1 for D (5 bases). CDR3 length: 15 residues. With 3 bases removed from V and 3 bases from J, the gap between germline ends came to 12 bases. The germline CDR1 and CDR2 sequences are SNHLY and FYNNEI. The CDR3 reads CASSEEGRANQPQHF. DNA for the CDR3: TGTGCCAGCAGTGAGGAGGGGAGGGCCAATCAGCCCCAGCATTTT.

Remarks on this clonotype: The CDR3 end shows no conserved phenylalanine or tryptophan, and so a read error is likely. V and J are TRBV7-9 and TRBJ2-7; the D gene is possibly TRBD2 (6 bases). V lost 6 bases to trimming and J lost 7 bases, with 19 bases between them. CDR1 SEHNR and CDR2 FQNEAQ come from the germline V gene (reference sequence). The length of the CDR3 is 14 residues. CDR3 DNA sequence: TGTGCCAGCAGTTCATACGGGAGTTGGGGGGAGCAGTACTCC. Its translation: CASSSYGSWGEQYS.

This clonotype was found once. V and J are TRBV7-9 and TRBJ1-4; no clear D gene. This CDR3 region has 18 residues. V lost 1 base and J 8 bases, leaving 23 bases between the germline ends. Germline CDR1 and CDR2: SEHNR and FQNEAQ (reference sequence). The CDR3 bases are TGTGCCAGCAGCTTAGACGCTACCTTGTTGGGAGGGCGAGAAAAACTGTTTTTT. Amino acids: CASSLDATLLGGREKLFF.

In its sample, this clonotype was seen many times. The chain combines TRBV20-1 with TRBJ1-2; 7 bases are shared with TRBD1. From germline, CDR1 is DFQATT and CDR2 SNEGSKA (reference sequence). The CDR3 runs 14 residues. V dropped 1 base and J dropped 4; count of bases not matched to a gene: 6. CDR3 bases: TGCAGTGCTAGAGCCGGGACAGATGGCTATGGCTACACCTTC. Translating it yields CSARAGTDGYGYTF.

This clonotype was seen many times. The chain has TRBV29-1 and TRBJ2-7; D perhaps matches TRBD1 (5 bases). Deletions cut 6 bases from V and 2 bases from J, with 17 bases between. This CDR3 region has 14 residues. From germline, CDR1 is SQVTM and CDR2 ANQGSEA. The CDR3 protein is CSVGDFLQAYEQYF. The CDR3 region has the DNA TGCAGCGTCGGTGATTTTTTACAGGCCTACGAGCAGTACTTC.

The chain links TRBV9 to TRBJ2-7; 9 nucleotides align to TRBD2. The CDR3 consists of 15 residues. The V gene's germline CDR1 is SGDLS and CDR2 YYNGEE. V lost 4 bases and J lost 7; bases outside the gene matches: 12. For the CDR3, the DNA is TGTGCCAGCAGCTCCCTCGGAGCGGGAGGAGGGGAGCAGTACTTC. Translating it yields CASSSLGAGGGEQYF.

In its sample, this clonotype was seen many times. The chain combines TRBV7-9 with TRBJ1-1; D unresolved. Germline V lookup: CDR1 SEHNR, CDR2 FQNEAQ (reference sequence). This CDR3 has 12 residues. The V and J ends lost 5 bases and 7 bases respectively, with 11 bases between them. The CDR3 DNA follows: TGTGCCAGCAGCGGTAGTCGTTTTGAAGCTTTCTTT. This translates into CASSGSRFEAFF.

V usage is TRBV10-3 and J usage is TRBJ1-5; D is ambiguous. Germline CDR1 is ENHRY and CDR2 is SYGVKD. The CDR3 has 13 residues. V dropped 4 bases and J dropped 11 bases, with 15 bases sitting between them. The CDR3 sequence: CAISGASGETQHF. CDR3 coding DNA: TGTGCCATCAGTGGTGCTAGCGGGGAGACCCAGCATTTT.

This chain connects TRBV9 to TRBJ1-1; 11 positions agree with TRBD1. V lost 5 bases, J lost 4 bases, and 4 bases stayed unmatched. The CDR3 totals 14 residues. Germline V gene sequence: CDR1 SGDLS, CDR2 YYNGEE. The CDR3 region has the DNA TGTGCCAGCAGTGAGGACAGGGGGCCCACTGAAGCTTTCTTT. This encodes CASSEDRGPTEAFF.

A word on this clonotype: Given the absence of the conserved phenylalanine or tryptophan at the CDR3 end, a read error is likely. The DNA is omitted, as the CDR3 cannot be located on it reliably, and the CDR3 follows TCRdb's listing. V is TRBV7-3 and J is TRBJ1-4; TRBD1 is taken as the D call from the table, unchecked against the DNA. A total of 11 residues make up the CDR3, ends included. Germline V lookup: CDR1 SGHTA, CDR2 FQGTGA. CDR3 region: CASSFGALGAS.

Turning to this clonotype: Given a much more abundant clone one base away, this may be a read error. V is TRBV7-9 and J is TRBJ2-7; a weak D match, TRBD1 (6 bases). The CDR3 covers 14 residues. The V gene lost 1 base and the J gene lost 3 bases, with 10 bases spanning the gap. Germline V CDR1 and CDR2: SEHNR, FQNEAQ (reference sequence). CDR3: CASSLVPGDYEQYF. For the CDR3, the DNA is TGTGCCAGCAGCTTAGTTCCAGGGGACTACGAGCAGTACTTC. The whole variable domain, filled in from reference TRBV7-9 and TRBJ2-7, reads DTGVSQNPRHKITKRGQNVTFRCDPISEHNRLYWYRQTLGQGPEFLTYFQNEAQLEKSRLLSDRFSAERPKGSFSTLEIQRTEQGDSAMYLCASSLVPGDYEQYFGPGTRLTVT.

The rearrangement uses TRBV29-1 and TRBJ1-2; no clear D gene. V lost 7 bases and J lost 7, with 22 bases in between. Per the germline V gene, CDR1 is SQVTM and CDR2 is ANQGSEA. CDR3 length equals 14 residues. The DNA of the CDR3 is TGCAGCGCCGCCCCGGACCCACGGAGCGGTGGCTACACCTTC. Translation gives CSAAPDPRSGGYTF.

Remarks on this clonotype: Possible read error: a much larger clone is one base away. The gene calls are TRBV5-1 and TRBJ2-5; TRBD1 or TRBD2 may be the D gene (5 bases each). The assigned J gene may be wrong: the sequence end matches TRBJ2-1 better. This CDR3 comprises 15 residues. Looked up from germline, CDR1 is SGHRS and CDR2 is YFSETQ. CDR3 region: CASSLGTVAGETQFF. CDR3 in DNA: TGCGCCAGCAGCCTGGGGACGGTCGCAGGAGAGACCCAGTTCTTC.

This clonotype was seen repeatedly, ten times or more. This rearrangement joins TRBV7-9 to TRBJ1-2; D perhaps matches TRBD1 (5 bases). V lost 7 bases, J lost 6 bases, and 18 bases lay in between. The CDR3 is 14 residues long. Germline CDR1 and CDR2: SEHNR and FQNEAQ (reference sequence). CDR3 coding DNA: TGTGCCAGCACCCGTCGCGGGGGTAGGGATGGCTACACCTTC. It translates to CASTRRGGRDGYTF. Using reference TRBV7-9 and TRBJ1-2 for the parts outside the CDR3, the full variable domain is DTGVSQNPRHKITKRGQNVTFRCDPISEHNRLYWYRQTLGQGPEFLTYFQNEAQLEKSRLLSDRFSAERPKGSFSTLEIQRTEQGDSAMYLCASTRRGGRDGYTFGSGTRLTVV.

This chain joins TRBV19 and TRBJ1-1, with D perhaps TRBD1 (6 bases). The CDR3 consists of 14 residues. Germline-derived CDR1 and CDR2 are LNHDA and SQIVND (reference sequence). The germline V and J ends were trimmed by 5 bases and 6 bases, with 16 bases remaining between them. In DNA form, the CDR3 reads TGTGCCAGTAGTGCCTCGTCCGGGGGCCCTGAAGCTTTCTTT. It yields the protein CASSASSGGPEAFF.

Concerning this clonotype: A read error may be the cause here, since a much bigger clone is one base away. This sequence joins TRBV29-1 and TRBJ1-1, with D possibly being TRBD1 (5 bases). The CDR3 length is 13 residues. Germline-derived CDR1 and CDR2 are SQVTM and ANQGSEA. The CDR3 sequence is CSVFGGSNTETFF. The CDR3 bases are TGCAGCGTTTTCGGGGGATCGAACACTGAAACTTTCTTT.

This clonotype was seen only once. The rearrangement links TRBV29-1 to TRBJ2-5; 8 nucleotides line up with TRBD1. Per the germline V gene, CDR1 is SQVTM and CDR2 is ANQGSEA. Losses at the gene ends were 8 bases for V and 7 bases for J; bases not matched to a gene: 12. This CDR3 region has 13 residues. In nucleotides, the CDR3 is TGCAGCTTCGCCAGGGGGCCGGAAGCGACCCAGTACTTC. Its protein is CSFARGPEATQYF.

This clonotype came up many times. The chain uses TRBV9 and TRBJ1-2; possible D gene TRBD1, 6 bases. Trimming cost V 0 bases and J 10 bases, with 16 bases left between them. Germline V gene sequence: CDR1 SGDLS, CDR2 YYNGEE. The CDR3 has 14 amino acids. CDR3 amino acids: CASSVEGRGSDYTF. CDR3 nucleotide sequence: TGTGCCAGCAGCGTAGAGGGAAGGGGGAGTGACTACACCTTC.

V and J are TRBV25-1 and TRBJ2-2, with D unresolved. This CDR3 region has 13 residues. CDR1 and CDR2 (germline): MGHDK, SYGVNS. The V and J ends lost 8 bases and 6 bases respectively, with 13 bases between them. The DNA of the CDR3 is TGTGCCAGCTTGAGAGGTCCTCCCGGGGAGCTGTTTTTT. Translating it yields CASLRGPPGELFF.

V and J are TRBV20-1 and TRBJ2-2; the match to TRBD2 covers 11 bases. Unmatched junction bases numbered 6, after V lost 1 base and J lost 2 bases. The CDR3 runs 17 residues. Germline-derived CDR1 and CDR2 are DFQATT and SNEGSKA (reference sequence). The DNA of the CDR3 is TGCAGTGCTAGAGCGACCGGACTAGCGGGTAACACCGGGGAGCTGTTTTTT. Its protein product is CSARATGLAGNTGELFF.

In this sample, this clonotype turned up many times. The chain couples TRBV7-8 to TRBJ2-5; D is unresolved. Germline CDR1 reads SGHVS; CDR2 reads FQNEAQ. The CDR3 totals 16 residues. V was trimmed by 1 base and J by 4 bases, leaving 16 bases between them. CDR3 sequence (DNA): TGTGCCAGCAGCTTAGAACGTCGCAGGTCGAGAGAGACCCAGTACTTC. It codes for CASSLERRRSRETQYF.